Presented here are 10 T cell receptor beta chains from one specimen sequenced in a study of a mutant IDH1 vaccine in newly diagnosed glioma. Time point denoted: baseline, week 1 (first vaccination visit). Treatment in this sample: pre-vaccination baseline after standard-of-care therapy. Using immunoSEQ multiplex PCR, the repertoire was profiled, and TCRdb retains in-frame clones only, with some absent. Counted here are tens of thousands of clones, about 83% occurring once; the ten biggest clones make up approximately 8%. Source: PBMCs, taken from a glioma patient treated with radiotherapy, temozolomide or both. Receptor source: a woman aged 50 to 60 with glioma.

The CDR3 protein is CASRFHGVDTEAFF. The CDR3 DNA follows: TGTGCCAGCAGGTTTCACGGGGTAGACACTGAAGCTTTCTTT. This chain joins TRBV27 and TRBJ1-1; D is unclear. The CDR3 sequence is 14 residues long. The V end lost 6 bases, the J end lost 3 bases, and 14 bases lay between the germline ends. The V gene's germline CDR1 is MNHEY and CDR2 SMNVEV (reference sequence).

V is TRBV27 and J is TRBJ1-2, with 10 bases identical to TRBD1. The germline CDR1 and CDR2 sequences are MNHEY and SMNVEV (reference sequence). Trimming cost V 4 bases and J 6 bases; bases outside gene matches: 8. The CDR3 spans 15 residues. DNA of the CDR3: TGTGCCAGCAGTTGGGGGACAGGGGCAGGAGATGGCTACACCTTC. Translating it yields CASSWGTGAGDGYTF.

J is TRBJ2-7 and V is TRBV19; TRBD1 or TRBD2 may be the D gene (7 bases each). Germline V CDR1 and CDR2: LNHDA, SQIVND (reference sequence). This CDR3 has 13 residues. Trimming shortened V by 9 bases and J by 2 bases, and 14 bases separated the two germline ends. CDR3 bases: TGTGCCAGCAGCGGGACAGTAGCCTACGAGCAGTACTTC. Its protein product is CASSGTVAYEQYF.

The gene calls are TRBV19 and TRBJ2-5; the match to TRBD2 covers 8 bases. CDR1 and CDR2 (germline): LNHDA, SQIVND (reference sequence). This CDR3 contains 15 residues. The J segment lost 4 bases and the V segment lost 2 bases, leaving 6 bases of the junction unmatched. Written as DNA, the CDR3 is TGTGCCAGTAGTATAAGCGGGGGACCGGGAGAGACCCAGTACTTC. This codes for CASSISGGPGETQYF.

This chain uses TRBV6-1 with TRBJ1-1; D gene uncertain. The CDR3 spans 11 residues. V dropped 7 bases and J dropped 6 bases, with 9 bases sitting between them. Germline V gives CDR1 MNHNS, CDR2 SASEGT. DNA for the CDR3: TGTGCCAGCACACCTAGGGCTGAAGCTTTCTTT. It yields the protein CASTPRAEAFF.

The chain links TRBV5-1 to TRBJ1-1; no firm D call. CDR3 size: 14 residues. Germline CDR1 and CDR2: SGHRS and YFSETQ. V lost 0 bases, J lost 4 bases, and 10 bases lay in between. CDR3 loop: CASSLDRRGTEAFF. The CDR3 DNA reads as TGCGCCAGCAGCTTGGATAGACGGGGCACTGAAGCTTTCTTT.

The chain recombines TRBV28 with TRBJ2-3, with 11 bases fitting TRBD2. V gave up 5 bases and J gave up 2 bases; unmatched junction bases: 9. Germline V gene data show CDR1 as MDHEN and CDR2 as SYDVKM. The length of the CDR3 is 17 residues. Here the CDR3 DNA reads TGTGCCAGCAGTCCTAGGATAGCGGGGGGGTTCACAGATACGCAGTATTTT. This encodes CASSPRIAGGFTDTQYF.

The rearrangement joins TRBV11-3 to TRBJ2-1, with 7 positions matching TRBD1. The CDR3 has 15 residues. In germline, CDR1 is SGHNT, CDR2 YENEEA. Losses at the gene ends were 5 bases for V and 4 bases for J; bases not matched to a gene: 8. The CDR3 DNA reads as TGTGCCAGCAGCCCCCGGGACAGTCAATACAATGAGCAGTTCTTC. Protein: CASSPRDSQYNEQFF.

CDR3 region: CASSLGGVQGERELFF. CDR3 sequence (DNA): TGTGCCAGCAGCTTGGGCGGGGTCCAGGGGGAGAGGGAGCTGTTTTTT. This chain joins TRBV5-4 and TRBJ2-2, with D perhaps matching TRBD1 (7 bases). Germline V gene sequence: CDR1 SGHNT, CDR2 YYREEE (reference sequence). The CDR3 is made up of 16 amino acids. V lost 0 bases to trimming and J lost 9 bases, with 18 bases between them.

V usage is TRBV5-1 and J usage is TRBJ2-5; a possible D gene is TRBD1 (6 bases). The CDR3 is 17 amino acids. Germline CDR1 and CDR2: SGHRS and YFSETQ. V lost 0 bases and J 2 bases, leaving 17 bases between the germline ends. Here the CDR3 DNA reads TGCGCCAGCAGCTTGGGCTTGTGGGAAAGGGGGCAAGAGACCCAGTACTTC. Residues: CASSLGLWERGQETQYF. Full variable domain (remainder filled in from reference TRBV5-1 and TRBJ2-5): KAGVTQTPRYLIKTRGQQVTLSCSPISGHRSVSWYQQTPGQGLQFLFEYFSETQRNKGNFPGRFSGRQFSNSRSEMNVSTLELGDSALYLCASSLGLWERGQETQYFGPGTRLLVL.